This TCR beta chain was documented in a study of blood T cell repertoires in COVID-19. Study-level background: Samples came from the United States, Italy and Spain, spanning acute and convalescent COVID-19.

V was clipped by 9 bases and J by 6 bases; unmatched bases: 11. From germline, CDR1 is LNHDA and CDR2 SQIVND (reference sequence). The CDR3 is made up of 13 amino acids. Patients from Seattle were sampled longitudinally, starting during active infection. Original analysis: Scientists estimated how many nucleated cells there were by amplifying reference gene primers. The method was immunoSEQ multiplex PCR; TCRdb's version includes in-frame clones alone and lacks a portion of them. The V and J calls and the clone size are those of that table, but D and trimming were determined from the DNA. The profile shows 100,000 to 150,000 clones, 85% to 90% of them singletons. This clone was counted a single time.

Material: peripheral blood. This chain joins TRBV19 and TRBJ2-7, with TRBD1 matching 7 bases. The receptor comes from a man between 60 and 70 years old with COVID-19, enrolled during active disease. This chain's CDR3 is CASARDSLSEQYF. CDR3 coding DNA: TGTGCCAGCGCCCGGGACAGTCTCAGCGAGCAGTACTTC.